The 8 T cell receptor beta chains in this list originate from one sample, sequenced in a study of blood T cell repertoires in COVID-19. Generated by immunoSEQ multiplex PCR, the TCRdb table keeps only in-frame clones and is missing some. Among about 85,000 clones listed, 79% were seen once. Source material: peripheral blood. These receptors were obtained from a man aged 70 or older with acute or convalescent COVID-19.

V is TRBV6-1 and J is TRBJ1-3; TRBD1 might be the D (5 bases). Germline CDR1 and CDR2: MNHNS and SASEGT. The CDR3 covers 15 residues. Deletions cut 2 bases from V and 3 bases from J, with 11 bases between. The CDR3 spells CASSEFQGIGNTIYF. The CDR3 bases are TGTGCCAGCAGTGAATTCCAGGGAATTGGAAACACCATATATTTT.

The chain employs TRBV30 and TRBJ2-5; maybe TRBD1 (5 bases). Germline CDR1 and CDR2: GTSNPN and SVGIG (reference sequence). The CDR3 runs to 13 residues. The V gene lost 0 bases and the J gene lost 7 bases, with 12 bases spanning the gap. CDR3 coding DNA: TGTGCCTGGAGTGTAGGGGAACCAGCGACCCAGTACTTC. Protein sequence: CAWSVGEPATQYF.

This chain connects TRBV6-6 to TRBJ1-2; D ambiguous. The CDR3 totals 12 residues. Germline loops: CDR1 MNHNY, CDR2 SVGAGI (reference sequence). Trimming took 6 bases from V and 3 from J, leaving 8 bases between them. Here the CDR3 DNA reads TGTGCCAGCAGGGCGGATTACTATGGCTACACCTTC. It encodes CASRADYYGYTF.

The DNA for the CDR3 is TGTGCCAGCAGCATCCGTGATACGCAGTATTTT. It encodes CASSIRDTQYF. This chain connects TRBV5-6 to TRBJ2-3, with D hard to call. CDR1 is SGHDT, CDR2 YYEEEE, per germline. The CDR3 spans 11 residues. Trimming removed 4 bases at V and 6 bases at J, with 6 bases between.

The chain has TRBV5-1 and TRBJ2-1, with D uncertain. This CDR3 region has 12 residues. The germline V gene encodes CDR1 SGHRS and CDR2 YFSETQ. V lost 0 bases and J lost 6, with 4 bases in between. This chain's CDR3 is CASSLGVNEQFF. The CDR3 DNA is TGCGCCAGCAGCTTGGGCGTCAATGAGCAGTTCTTC.

The chain is built from TRBV5-1 and TRBJ2-7; the match to TRBD1 covers 9 bases. There are 15 residues in the CDR3. The J segment lost 5 bases and the V segment lost 4 bases, leaving 10 bases of the junction unmatched. Germline CDR1 and CDR2: SGHRS and YFSETQ. The CDR3 coding sequence is TGCGCCAGCAGCCTTACCGGGACAGGGTTTGACGAGCAGTACGTC. This encodes CASSLTGTGFDEQYV.

The CDR3 region is CASSLGRQETQYF. The CDR3 coding sequence is TGTGCCAGCAGCTTAGGGAGACAAGAGACCCAGTACTTC. The J gene is TRBJ2-5, the V gene TRBV7-8; D not resolved. The CDR3 extends over 13 amino acids. The V gene's germline CDR1 is SGHVS and CDR2 FQNEAQ. V was clipped by 1 base and J by 2 bases, with 5 bases between them.

This chain links TRBV19 with TRBJ1-1, with 7 bases that match TRBD1. Germline V gene data show CDR1 as LNHDA and CDR2 as SQIVND (reference sequence). The V and J ends lost 7 bases and 0 bases, in that order; junction bases with no gene match: 5. The CDR3 length is 14 residues. The CDR3 reads CASNPTGLNTEAFF. CDR3 DNA: TGTGCCAGTAACCCGACAGGGCTGAACACTGAAGCTTTCTTT.